Below are 13 T cell receptor beta chains sequenced from a single sample in a study of T cell repertoires in urothelial bladder cancer (dated by TCRdb to between 2018 and 2021). The library was made by the immunoSEQ multiplex PCR assay. As stored in TCRdb, this immuneACCESS dataset retains in-frame rearrangements with V and J assigned. A fraction of the clones does not appear; measured against another copy, unresolved V genes explain less than half of the discrepancy, and the remainder lacks a known reason. The sample yields approximately 11,000 clones; around 65% were counted once. Together, the top ten hold around 6.5% of the sample. Sequencing was carried out using tumor-infiltrating cells from bladder cancer. These receptor sequences come from a human donor with a benign inflammatory bladder lesion.

This clone was seen a handful of times. This rearrangement joins TRBV9 to TRBJ1-2; TRBD1 agrees at 7 bases. This CDR3 has 15 amino acids. Trimming removed 3 bases from V and 5 bases from J; junction bases left unmatched: 10. The germline V gene encodes CDR1 SGDLS and CDR2 YYNGEE. CDR3 DNA sequence: TGTGCCAGCAGCGCAGTTGGGACAGAGATTTATGGCTACACCTTC. Its protein is CASSAVGTEIYGYTF.

V gene TRBV4-2 combines with J gene TRBJ2-5; the D gene is possibly TRBD1 (8 bases). Gene TRBJ2-7 matches the end of the DNA better, so the J call may be wrong. Per the germline V gene, CDR1 is LGHNA and CDR2 is YNFKEQ. The CDR3 covers 16 residues. CDR3 sequence (DNA): TGTGCCAGCAGCCCAGTACAGGGGGGGCAGGGCTACGAGCAGTACTTC. Its translation is CASSPVQGGQGYEQYF.

The chain recombines TRBV7-3 with TRBJ2-7; TRBD2 is a possible D gene (5 bases). CDR1 SGHTA and CDR2 FQGTGA come from the germline V gene. This CDR3 is 13 amino acids long. Trimming cost V 4 bases and J 3 bases, with 10 bases left between them. CDR3: CASSSGVHYEQYF. The CDR3 DNA reads TGTGCCAGCAGCTCCGGGGTTCACTACGAGCAGTACTTC.

This clone was detected only a few times. The junction and the germline gene differ at one end; a read error may be behind it. At the DNA level, this CDR3 is encoded by other sequences in the same sample as well. V is TRBV5-1 and J is TRBJ2-5; 11 bases agree with TRBD1. This CDR3 has 16 residues. The germline V gene encodes CDR1 SGHRS and CDR2 YFSETQ. CDR3 sequence: CASSIQPGQGEDTQYF. The CDR3 DNA follows: TGCGCCAGCAGCATCCAACCGGGACAGGGGGAAGATACCCAGTACTTC.

J is TRBJ2-7 and V is TRBV5-5; no firm D call. The CDR3 is 13 residues long. Germline V lookup: CDR1 SGHKS, CDR2 YYEKEE (reference sequence). Trimming shortened V by 1 base and J by 0 bases, and 5 bases separated the two germline ends. The CDR3 nucleotides are TGTGCCAGCAGCTTGCTAGGCTCCTACGAGCAGTACTTC. Its translation: CASSLLGSYEQYF.

This clone appeared once. The rearrangement links TRBV25-1 to TRBJ2-3; 9 bases map to TRBD2. This CDR3 region has 13 residues. V shed 1 base, J shed 11 bases, and the junction held 4 bases outside the gene matches. CDR1 and CDR2 from the germline V gene are MGHDK and SYGVNS. The CDR3 DNA sequence: TGTGCCAGCAGTGAATTGTCGACTAGCGGGCAGTATTTT. Translated: CASSELSTSGQYF.

This rearrangement joins TRBV28 to TRBJ2-3; tentative D call: TRBD1 (6 bases). This CDR3 spans 19 amino acids. Germline loops: CDR1 MDHEN, CDR2 SYDVKM. Between the trimmed V and J ends, which lost 2 bases and 0 bases, there was a span of 21 bases. CDR3 loop: CASSLKDRGGRGSTDTQYF. In DNA form, the CDR3 reads TGTGCCAGCAGTTTAAAGGATCGAGGGGGAAGGGGGAGCACAGATACGCAGTATTTT.

In this sample, this clone turned up a few times. V is TRBV7-3 and J is TRBJ1-1; possibly TRBD1 for D (5 bases). Germline V CDR1 and CDR2: SGHTA, FQGTGA. Trimming stripped 0 bases from V and 9 bases from J, with 14 bases between. The length of the CDR3 is 14 residues. DNA for the CDR3: TGTGCCAGCAGCTTAACGCCAGGGCAAGCCCAAGCTTTCTTT. Translating it yields CASSLTPGQAQAFF. Supplemented by reference TRBV7-3 and TRBJ1-1, the full variable domain reads GAGVSQTPSNKVTEKGKYVELRCDPISGHTALYWYRQSLGQGPEFLIYFQGTGAADDSGLPNDRFFAVRPEGSVSTLKIQRTERGDSAVYLCASSLTPGQAQAFFGQGTRLTVV.

This clone has just a few counts. V gene TRBV27 combines with J gene TRBJ1-6; TRBD1 might be the D (5 bases). CDR3 length: 14 residues. Per the germline V gene, CDR1 is MNHEY and CDR2 is SMNVEV (reference sequence). The germline V and J ends were trimmed by 3 bases and 7 bases, with 10 bases remaining between them. The CDR3 bases are TGTGCCAGCAGTTTCCGGGGCCCAAATTCACCCCTCCACTTT. Translated, it gives CASSFRGPNSPLHF.

The V call is TRBV7-9, the J call TRBJ2-3; no firm D call. Germline V gene data show CDR1 as SEHNR and CDR2 as FQNEAQ (reference sequence). Trimming stripped 3 bases from V and 6 bases from J, with 4 bases between. CDR3 size: 11 residues. CDR3 bases: TGTGCCAGCAGCTTGAGCGATACGCAGTATTTT. Encoded protein: CASSLSDTQYF.

The rearrangement uses TRBV7-9 and TRBJ1-6, with 7 bases identical to TRBD1. The V gene's germline CDR1 is SEHNR and CDR2 FQNEAQ (reference sequence). The CDR3 spans 17 residues. Trimming cost V 8 bases and J 0 bases; bases outside gene matches: 10. CDR3 residues: CASRDRDKGSYNSPLHF. CDR3 bases: TGTGCCAGCCGAGACAGGGATAAGGGCTCCTATAATTCACCCCTCCACTTT. Full variable domain (rest looked up from reference TRBV7-9 and TRBJ1-6): DTGVSQNPRHKITKRGQNVTFRCDPISEHNRLYWYRQTLGQGPEFLTYFQNEAQLEKSRLLSDRFSAERPKGSFSTLEIQRTEQGDSAMYLCASRDRDKGSYNSPLHFGNGTRLTVT.

The genes are TRBV7-6 and TRBJ2-7; 9 bases fit TRBD1. This CDR3 contains 14 residues. The V gene end was trimmed by 5 bases and the J gene end by 6 bases; junction bases not matched to a gene: 8. Germline V CDR1 and CDR2: SGHVS, FNYEAQ. The CDR3 protein is CASSPWDRAIEQYF. The CDR3 nucleotides are TGTGCCAGCAGCCCCTGGGACAGGGCCATCGAGCAGTACTTC.

Here the CDR3 reads CASSFLGQYEQYF. The DNA for the CDR3 is TGTGCCAGCAGTTTTCTTGGACAATACGAGCAGTACTTC. The chain has TRBV28 and TRBJ2-7; D is perhaps TRBD1 (5 bases). The CDR3 loop spans 13 amino acids. Trimming shortened V by 3 bases and J by 4 bases, and 10 bases separated the two germline ends. Germline-derived CDR1 and CDR2 are MDHEN and SYDVKM.